The 25 T cell receptor beta chains below were found in one sample sequenced in a study of technical replicates of blood from several donors. Produced via immunoSEQ multiplex PCR; TCRdb's table is partial and in-frame only. Found here are tens of thousands of clones, about 91% of them singletons; the top ten hold 0.25%. Sequenced material: T cells isolated from PBMCs. Every receptor here comes from a human donor in good health.

Note on this clone: Other DNA sequences in this sample translate to the same CDR3. The chain employs TRBV27 and TRBJ2-1; TRBD1 agrees at 9 bases. This CDR3 has 13 residues. V lost 6 bases and J lost 6; bases outside the gene matches: 3. Per germline, CDR1 MNHEY and CDR2 SMNVEV (reference sequence). CDR3 loop: CASSRDRANEQFF. The CDR3 DNA reads TGTGCCAGCAGCCGGGACAGGGCCAATGAGCAGTTCTTC.

This clone was counted only a few times. This chain uses TRBV10-2 with TRBJ1-1; a possible D gene is TRBD1 (6 bases). The CDR3 is 14 amino acids. V lost 8 bases, J lost 1 base, and 14 bases lay in between. Germline V gene data show CDR1 as WSHSY and CDR2 as SAAADI. The CDR3 loop is CASQGGLENTEAFF. The CDR3 coding sequence is TGCGCCAGCCAAGGGGGATTGGAGAACACTGAAGCTTTCTTT.

This clone was observed a single time. The V call is TRBV15, the J call TRBJ2-7; D unresolved. The CDR3 consists of 12 residues. CDR1 is LNHNV and CDR2 is YYDKDF in the germline V gene (reference sequence). The ends were cut back, 3 bases at V and 2 bases at J, with 5 bases in the middle. CDR3 in DNA: TGTGCCACCAGCAGTGAGGCCTACGAGCAGTACTTC. Translated, it gives CATSSEAYEQYF.

The rearrangement links TRBV6-1 to TRBJ2-5; D is perhaps TRBD1 (6 bases). CDR3 length: 14 amino acids. Per germline, CDR1 MNHNS and CDR2 SASEGT. V dropped 2 bases and J dropped 4 bases, with 11 bases sitting between them. The CDR3 nucleotides read TGTGCCAGCAGTGAAACAGGGAAGGGAGAGACCCAGTACTTC. It codes for CASSETGKGETQYF.

The rearrangement joins TRBV27 to TRBJ2-3; D not resolved. Germline values: CDR1 MNHEY, CDR2 SMNVEV (reference sequence). V lost 6 bases, J lost 0 bases, and 4 bases lay in between. This CDR3 has 12 amino acids. The CDR3 spells CASRESTDTQYF. In nucleotides, the CDR3 is TGTGCCAGCAGAGAGAGCACAGATACGCAGTATTTT.

A single count supports this clone. This chain connects TRBV5-4 to TRBJ2-1; 12 bases match TRBD2. CDR1 and CDR2 from the germline V gene are SGHNT and YYREEE (reference sequence). The J segment lost 8 bases and the V segment lost 4 bases, leaving 7 bases of the junction unmatched. The CDR3 sequence is 15 residues long. The CDR3 sequence: CASSLGTSGLDEQFF. The CDR3 region has the DNA TGTGCCAGCAGCCTTGGGACTAGCGGGCTCGATGAGCAGTTCTTC.

The CDR3 DNA reads TGTGCCAGCAGTGAAAATTACCCCGGGAGCTCCTACAATGAGCAGTTCTTC. Encoded protein: CASSENYPGSSYNEQFF. The J gene is TRBJ2-1, the V gene TRBV25-1, with a possible D match to TRBD2 (6 bases). V lost 2 bases to trimming and J lost 0 bases, with 14 bases between them. Germline lookup yields CDR1 MGHDK and CDR2 SYGVNS. The CDR3 extends over 17 amino acids. The full variable domain, completed using reference TRBV25-1 and TRBJ2-1, is EADIYQTPRYLVIGTGKKITLECSQTMGHDKMYWYQQDPGMELHLIHYSYGVNSTEKGDLSSESTVSRIRTEHFPLTLESARPSHTSQYLCASSENYPGSSYNEQFFGPGTRLTVL.

The chain links TRBV2 to TRBJ1-2; a weak D match, TRBD1 (6 bases). This CDR3 has 14 amino acids. V shed 6 bases and J shed 6 bases, with 17 bases lying between them. Germline CDR1 SNHLY, CDR2 FYNNEI. This chain's CDR3 is CASSTRGGRDGYTF. In DNA, the CDR3 is TGTGCCAGCAGCACGAGGGGGGGGCGCGATGGCTACACCTTC.

The CDR3, as DNA: TGTGCCAGCAGTCCTACCCGGGGGGCCGGGGAGCTGTTTTTT. Encoded protein: CASSPTRGAGELFF. The chain recombines TRBV28 with TRBJ2-2; 7 positions match TRBD2. Germline trimming cut 5 bases from V and 6 bases from J; bases unmatched to any gene: 6. CDR1 and CDR2 (germline): MDHEN, SYDVKM. This CDR3 region has 14 residues.

This sequence joins TRBV11-3 and TRBJ2-1; 8 nucleotides agree with TRBD2. This CDR3 has 15 amino acids. V lost 7 bases and J lost 5; bases outside the gene matches: 10. Germline lookup yields CDR1 SGHNT and CDR2 YENEEA. CDR3 sequence (DNA): TGTGCCAGCACCCGACCGGGACTAGTCAACAATGAGCAGTTCTTC. This codes for CASTRPGLVNNEQFF.

The chain's CDR3 is CASSVKRGLAGASTDTQYF. The CDR3 region has the DNA TGTGCCAGCAGCGTAAAAAGGGGACTAGCGGGAGCTAGCACAGATACGCAGTATTTT. The chain couples TRBV9 to TRBJ2-3, with 14 nucleotides matching TRBD2. CDR3 length: 19 amino acids. Germline trimming cut 1 base from V and 0 bases from J; bases unmatched to any gene: 7. The germline V gene encodes CDR1 SGDLS and CDR2 YYNGEE.

The rearrangement links TRBV28 to TRBJ1-2, with unresolved D. Looked up from germline, CDR1 is MDHEN and CDR2 is SYDVKM. V was clipped by 8 bases and J by 4 bases, with 26 bases between them. The CDR3 covers 17 residues. CDR3 in DNA: TGTGCCAGCTCTTTAGCCACCCTGAATGGCCTCGTCTATGGCTACACCTTC. Its protein product is CASSLATLNGLVYGYTF.

Written as DNA, the CDR3 is TGCAGCGTTGAAGCCCTAGCGGGTTATAACAATGAGCAGTTCTTC. Translating gives CSVEALAGYNNEQFF. This chain joins TRBV29-1 and TRBJ2-1, with 8 positions matching TRBD2. The germline V gene encodes CDR1 SQVTM and CDR2 ANQGSEA. The CDR3 length is 15 residues. V shed 1 base, J shed 5 bases, and the junction held 7 bases outside the gene matches.

The gene calls are TRBV6-5 and TRBJ2-1; D is possibly TRBD2 (6 bases). Between the trimmed V and J ends, which lost 6 bases and 8 bases, there was a span of 20 bases. CDR1 and CDR2 (germline): MNHEY, SVGAGI. The CDR3 is 15 residues long. The CDR3 sequence is CASREGLANVDEQFF. As DNA, the CDR3 is TGTGCCAGCAGGGAGGGGCTAGCAAATGTCGATGAGCAGTTCTTC.

The chain uses TRBV7-9 and TRBJ1-1, with D perhaps TRBD1 (5 bases). Trimming stripped 5 bases from V and 2 bases from J, with 15 bases between. The CDR3 loop spans 15 amino acids. Per the germline V gene, CDR1 is SEHNR and CDR2 is FQNEAQ (reference sequence). The CDR3 bases are TGTGCCAGCAGCAACTCCTGGGGGGAAAACACTGAAGCTTTCTTT. This encodes CASSNSWGENTEAFF. Together with reference TRBV7-9 and TRBJ1-1, the CDR3 gives the full variable domain: DTGVSQNPRHKITKRGQNVTFRCDPISEHNRLYWYRQTLGQGPEFLTYFQNEAQLEKSRLLSDRFSAERPKGSFSTLEIQRTEQGDSAMYLCASSNSWGENTEAFFGQGTRLTVV.

The chain links TRBV19 to TRBJ1-6, with 8 nucleotides matching TRBD1. The CDR3 is 17 amino acids. V dropped 7 bases and J dropped 0; count of bases not matched to a gene: 8. Per the germline V gene, CDR1 is LNHDA and CDR2 is SQIVND (reference sequence). DNA of the CDR3: TGTGCCAGTACAGGGACAGGCATGAGCTCCTATAATTCACCCCTCCACTTT. This translates into CASTGTGMSSYNSPLHF.

In its sample, this clone was seen a few times. This rearrangement joins TRBV18 to TRBJ2-7, with D possibly TRBD2 on 5 matching bases. The CDR3 sequence is 14 residues long. V lost 3 bases and J lost 5, with 14 bases in between. CDR1 KGHSH and CDR2 LQKENI come from the germline V gene. The CDR3 DNA sequence: TGTGCCAGCTCACCCGAGGCGGGCTTCCACGAGCAGTACTTC. Its translation: CASSPEAGFHEQYF.

CDR3 sequence reads: CASSHRLDRGSNTEAFF. The CDR3 DNA is TGTGCCAGCAGCCACCGTTTAGACAGGGGGTCTAACACTGAAGCTTTCTTT. The genes are TRBV9 and TRBJ1-1; 9 bases match TRBD1. Germline lookup yields CDR1 SGDLS and CDR2 YYNGEE. There are 17 residues in the CDR3. V shed 4 bases and J 2 bases; nucleotides not matched to a gene: 12.

This chain links TRBV6-5 with TRBJ2-2; D may be TRBD1 (5 bases). Germline-derived CDR1 and CDR2 are MNHEY and SVGAGI. V was cut by 6 bases and J by 7 bases, with 15 bases left in between. CDR3 length: 14 residues. The CDR3 DNA sequence: TGTGCCAGCAGGTGGTCAGGGATGATCGGGGAGCTGTTTTTT. Its translation is CASRWSGMIGELFF.

This chain joins TRBV4-1 and TRBJ1-6; 8 bases fit TRBD1. In germline, CDR1 is MGHRA, CDR2 YSYEKL. The CDR3 is made up of 15 amino acids. With 4 bases clipped from V and 6 bases from J, the junction kept 5 bases outside the gene matches. CDR3 in amino acids: CASSRGQGPNSPLHF. The CDR3 DNA is TGCGCCAGCAGCCGTGGACAGGGACCTAATTCACCCCTCCACTTT.

The genes are TRBV10-3 and TRBJ2-1; the match to TRBD2 covers 14 bases. After removal of 3 bases from V and 0 bases from J, the junction contained 4 bases not matched to a gene. CDR1 is ENHRY and CDR2 is SYGVKD in the germline V gene. The CDR3 extends over 18 amino acids. CDR3 nucleotides: TGTGCCATCAGTGACTCCGGGACTAGCGGGAGCTCCTACAATGAGCAGTTCTTC. The encoded protein is CAISDSGTSGSSYNEQFF.

This clone was recorded only once. The chain recombines TRBV6-5 with TRBJ2-7, with a weak D call TRBD2 (5 bases). Germline V gene data show CDR1 as MNHEY and CDR2 as SVGAGI. The CDR3 is 13 amino acids. Trimming took 5 bases from V and 1 from J, leaving 9 bases between them. The CDR3 reads CASSHRGSYEQYF. CDR3 DNA sequence: TGTGCCAGCAGTCACCGGGGTTCCTACGAGCAGTACTTC.

The V and J genes are TRBV18 and TRBJ2-7, with unresolved D. Germline CDR1 reads KGHSH; CDR2 reads LQKENI. This CDR3 has 15 residues. V lost 0 bases, J lost 5 bases, and 14 bases lay in between. CDR3 sequence reads: CASSPPLESGHEQYF. As DNA, the CDR3 is TGTGCCAGCTCACCACCCTTGGAGTCTGGTCACGAGCAGTACTTC.

The chain couples TRBV19 to TRBJ2-3, with TRBD2 identical over 9 bases. This CDR3 comprises 15 residues. Germline assignment: CDR1 LNHDA and CDR2 SQIVND (reference sequence). Unmatched junction bases numbered 3, after V lost 3 bases and J lost 2 bases. CDR3 in DNA: TGTGCCAGTAGTATTATGGGACTAGCCACAGATACGCAGTATTTT. Translated: CASSIMGLATDTQYF.

In its sample, this clone was seen a few times. The genes are TRBV6-6 and TRBJ1-5, with 8 bases lining up with TRBD1. CDR1 is MNHNY, CDR2 SVGAGI, per germline (reference sequence). The CDR3 loop spans 16 amino acids. After removal of 2 bases from V and 3 bases from J, the junction contained 6 bases not matched to a gene. The CDR3 loop reads CASSYPDRGNNQPQHF. The DNA for the CDR3 is TGTGCCAGCAGTTACCCCGACAGGGGCAACAATCAGCCCCAGCATTTT.